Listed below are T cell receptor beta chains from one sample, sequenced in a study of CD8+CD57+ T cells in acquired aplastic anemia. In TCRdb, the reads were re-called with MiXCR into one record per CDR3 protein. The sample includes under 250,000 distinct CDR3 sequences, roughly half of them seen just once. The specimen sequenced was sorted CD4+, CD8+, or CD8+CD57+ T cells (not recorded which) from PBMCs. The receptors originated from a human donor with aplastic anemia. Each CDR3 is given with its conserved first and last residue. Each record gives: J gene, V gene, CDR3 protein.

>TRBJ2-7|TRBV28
CASTYVGSDEQYF
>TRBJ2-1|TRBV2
CACSARLLSGNEQFF
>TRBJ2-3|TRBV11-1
CASSPGQGASDTQYF
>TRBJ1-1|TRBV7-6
CASSQERVNTEAFF
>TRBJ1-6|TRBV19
CASSPGQEMRRYSPLHF
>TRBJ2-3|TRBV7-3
CASSPIEGITGTRGDTQYF
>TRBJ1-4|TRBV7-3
CASSATRDRFEKLFF
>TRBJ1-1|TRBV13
CASSAPTMDTEAFF
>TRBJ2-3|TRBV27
CASSTTRVQYF
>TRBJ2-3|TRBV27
CASSLVGTTDTQYF
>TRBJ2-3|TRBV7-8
CASSPKGTADTQYF
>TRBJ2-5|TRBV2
CASSEAPLAETQYF
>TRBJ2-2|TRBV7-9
CASSPPAGELFF
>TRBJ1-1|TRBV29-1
CSVPLATEAFF
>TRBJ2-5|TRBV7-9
CASSPQPTGGLETQYF
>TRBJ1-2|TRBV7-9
CASSSSGDRAYGYTF
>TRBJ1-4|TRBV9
CASSATGGGEKLFF
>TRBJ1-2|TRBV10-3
CAISDYSLDGYTF
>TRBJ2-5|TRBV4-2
CASSQDSLAGDETQYF
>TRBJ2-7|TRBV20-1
CSASREGDSYEQYF
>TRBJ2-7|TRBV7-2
CASSLFGGETYEQYF
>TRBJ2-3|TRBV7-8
CASSPMVLAGGPGTDTQYF
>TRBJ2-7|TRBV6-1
CASSSRVSGTQFFHEQYF
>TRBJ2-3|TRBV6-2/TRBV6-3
CASSYSSPTDTQYF
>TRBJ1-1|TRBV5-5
CASSLGSGAYTEAFF
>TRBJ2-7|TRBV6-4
CASSEQGTSGSEQYF
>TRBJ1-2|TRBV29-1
CSGGTETYGYTF
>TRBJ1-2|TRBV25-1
CASSLALRGPYGYTF
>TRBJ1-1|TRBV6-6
CASRAGAINTEAFF
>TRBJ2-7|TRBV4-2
CASSQDFAGAENVGQYF
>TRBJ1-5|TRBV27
CASSLTGYSNQPQHF
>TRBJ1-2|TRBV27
CASSNSMGGGYTF
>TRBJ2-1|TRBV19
CASSIWTSGGPYNEQFF
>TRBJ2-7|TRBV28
CASNLGGGYEQYF
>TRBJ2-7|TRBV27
CASSLGRGSEQYF
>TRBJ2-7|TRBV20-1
CSGGGLTSYEQYF
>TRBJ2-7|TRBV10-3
CASSYQRLEAGGHYEQYF
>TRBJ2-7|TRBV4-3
CASSQVRGTYEQYF
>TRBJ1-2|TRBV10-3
CAISESRDRVRLGYGYTF
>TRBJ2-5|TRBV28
CASRMTSGTTQETQYF
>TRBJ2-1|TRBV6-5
CASSVAGTSGSAYNEQFF
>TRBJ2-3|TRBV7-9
CASSLTGRVADTQYF
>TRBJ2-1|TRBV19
CASSNYGTGNNEQFF
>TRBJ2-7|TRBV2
CASSFGGGLHF
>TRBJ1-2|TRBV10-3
CASSLRGDGYTF
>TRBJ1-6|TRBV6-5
CASSSGSSYNSPLHF
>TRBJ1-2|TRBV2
CASSGQGPDGYTF
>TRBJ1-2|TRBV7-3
CASSQDLGAGGSYGYTF
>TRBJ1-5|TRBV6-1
CASSESEGQGNQPQHF
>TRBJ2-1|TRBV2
CASLGLEQFF
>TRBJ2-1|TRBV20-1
CSARPRTKTYNEQFF
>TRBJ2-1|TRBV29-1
CSVEDPDAATYNEQFF
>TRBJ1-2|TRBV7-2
CASSLGAGAGYTF